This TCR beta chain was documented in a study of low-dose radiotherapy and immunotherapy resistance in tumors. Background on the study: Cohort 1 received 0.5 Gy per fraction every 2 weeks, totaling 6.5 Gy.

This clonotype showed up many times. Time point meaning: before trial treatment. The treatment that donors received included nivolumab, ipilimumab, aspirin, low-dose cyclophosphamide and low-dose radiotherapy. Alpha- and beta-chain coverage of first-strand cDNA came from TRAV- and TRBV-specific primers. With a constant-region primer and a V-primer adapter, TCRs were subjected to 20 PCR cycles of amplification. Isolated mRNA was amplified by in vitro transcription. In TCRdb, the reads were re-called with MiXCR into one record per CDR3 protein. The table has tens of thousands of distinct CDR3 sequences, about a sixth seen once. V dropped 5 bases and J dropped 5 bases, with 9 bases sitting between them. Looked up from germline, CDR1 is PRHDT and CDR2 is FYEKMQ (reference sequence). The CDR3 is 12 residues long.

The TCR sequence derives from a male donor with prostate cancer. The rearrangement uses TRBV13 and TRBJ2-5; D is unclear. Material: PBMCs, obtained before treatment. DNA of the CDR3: TGTGCCAGCAGCCTTGGGCGGGAGACCCAGTACTTC. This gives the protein CASSLGRETQYF.